The T cell receptor (beta chain) under discussion was sequenced for a study of T cells after yellow fever vaccination. Study-level findings and limits: Abundant bulk-derived clonotypes could contaminate FACS-sorted repertoires. Reappearance after the booster was observed for most primary-vaccination clones (about 97% CD4, almost 90% CD8). Only a minor proportion of clonotypes was detected across both CD4 and CD8 compartments.

As TCR cDNA was made by 5'RACE template switching, a universal primer site and UMIs were added. TCRdb passed the 5' RACE reads through MiXCR, listing each CDR3 protein once. Seen here are hundreds of thousands of distinct CDR3 sequences, 9% to 15% observed once, and the top ten hold about 15%. CDR1 and CDR2 (germline): SNHLY, FYNNEI. V was cut by 11 bases and J by 4 bases, with 8 bases left in between. The CDR3 contains 10 residues. This clonotype was recorded a few times. Its antigen is currently unknown. Here the sequenced sample was PBMCs, taken on the day of the yellow fever booster vaccination. The TCR was taken from a man younger than 45 who received the YFV17D yellow fever vaccine. The rearrangement uses TRBV2 and TRBJ1-1; no reliable D call. CDR3 sequence: CAGEGTEAFF. Written as DNA, the CDR3 is TGTGCCGGAGAGGGCACTGAAGCTTTCTTT.